The rows below give T cell receptor beta chains drawn from one sample of a study of blood T cell repertoires in COVID-19. Method: immunoSEQ multiplex PCR; TCRdb's copy keeps in-frame clones and lacks some. The sample lists nearly 350,000 clones, roughly 90% occurring once. Sequencing was carried out using peripheral blood. The source is a woman between 65 and 79 years old with COVID-19, enrolled during active disease. CDR3s include the opening cysteine and the closing phenylalanine or tryptophan. A D gene is named only where the DNA matches it firmly. Clone size appears in some rows only: once, few, many, or a class for an expanded clone.

V	J	D	size	CDR3	DNA
TRBV9	TRBJ2-1	TRBD2	-	CASSVSGGSYNEQFF	TGTGCCAGCAGCGTTAGCGGGGGTAGCTACAATGAGCAGTTCTTC
TRBV5-1	TRBJ2-7	-	-	CASSLEPRGNYFYEQYF	TGCGCCAGCAGCTTAGAACCCCGGGGGAATTACTTCTACGAGCAGTACTTC
TRBV4-3	TRBJ1-6	-	-	CASSQDRPGTSPLHF	TGCGCCAGCAGCCAAGATCGGCCGGGAACCTCACCCCTCCACTTT
TRBV6-5	TRBJ1-6	-	-	CASKSRSTPLHF	TGTGCCAGCAAGTCACGGTCGACACCCCTCCACTTT
TRBV5-8	TRBJ1-2	-	-	CASAEGGSRYGYTF	TGTGCCAGTGCGGAGGGCGGTAGTCGCTATGGCTACACCTTC
TRBV3-1/TRBV3-2	TRBJ2-5	-	-	CASSSSAGPQETQYF	TGTGCCAGCAGCTCATCGGCAGGCCCCCAGGAGACCCAGTACTTC
TRBV6-1	TRBJ1-1	TRBD1	-	CASSDRGGPNTEAFF	TGTGCCAGCAGTGATAGAGGGGGCCCGAACACTGAAGCTTTCTTT
TRBV6-5	TRBJ2-7	TRBD2	-	CASVPGLAGYEQYF	TGTGCCAGCGTGCCGGGACTAGCGGGCTACGAGCAGTACTTC
TRBV30	TRBJ1-4	-	-	CAWRTPFRQSAATNEKLFF	TGTGCCTGGAGGACACCCTTCAGGCAGTCGGCTGCAACTAATGAAAAACTGTTTTTT
TRBV5-1	TRBJ2-7	-	-	CASSFDRNEQYF	TGCGCCAGCAGCTTTGACAGGAACGAGCAGTACTTC
TRBV5-1	TRBJ1-6	-	-	CASSFQGLDSPLHF	TGCGCCAGCAGCTTTCAGGGGTTGGATTCACCCCTCCACTTT
TRBV28	TRBJ1-2	-	-	CASSSYSNYGYTF	TGTGCCAGCAGTTCATACAGTAACTATGGCTACACCTTC
TRBV12-5	TRBJ1-3	TRBD1	-	CASGLGTGAGNTIYF	TGTGCTAGTGGTTTGGGGACAGGGGCCGGAAACACCATATATTTT
TRBV2	TRBJ2-3	TRBD1	-	CASAETGGGTDTQYF	TGTGCCAGCGCAGAGACAGGGGGCGGGACAGATACGCAGTATTTT
TRBV7-2	TRBJ2-7	TRBD1	-	CASSPMKTGTEQYF	TGTGCCAGCAGCCCTATGAAGACAGGGACCGAGCAGTACTTC
TRBV6-1	TRBJ1-3	-	-	CASSEARGRAGNTIYF	TGTGCCAGCAGTGAAGCGCGCGGGAGAGCTGGAAACACCATATATTTT
TRBV19	TRBJ1-4	TRBD1	few	CASSPTGSEKLFF	TGTGCCAGTAGCCCGACAGGGAGTGAAAAACTGTTTTTT
TRBV6-5	TRBJ1-1	-	-	CASSQLGGFYTEAFF	TGTGCCAGCAGCCAACTCGGGGGATTCTACACTGAAGCTTTCTTT
TRBV5-6	TRBJ2-1	TRBD2	-	CASSKGTSGGGEQFF	TGTGCCAGCAGCAAGGGGACTAGCGGGGGAGGGGAGCAGTTCTTC
TRBV2	TRBJ2-1	TRBD1	-	CASSRTGGGTYNEQFF	TGTGCCAGCAGTAGGACAGGGGGAGGCACCTACAATGAGCAGTTCTTC
TRBV7-9	TRBJ1-1	-	-	CASTLQAMNTEAFF	TGTGCCAGCACCCTACAGGCTATGAACACTGAAGCTTTCTTT
TRBV5-6	TRBJ2-1	TRBD1	-	CASSSLGDSDSYNEQFF	TGTGCCAGCTCAAGTTTAGGGGACAGCGACTCCTACAATGAGCAGTTCTTC
TRBV9	TRBJ2-7	-	-	CASNNGGASYEQYF	TGTGCCAGCAATAATGGCGGGGCCTCCTACGAGCAGTACTTC
TRBV7-9	TRBJ2-7	TRBD1	-	CASSGSDRGGYEQYF	TGTGCCAGCAGCGGGTCGGACAGGGGGGGATACGAGCAGTACTTC
TRBV5-4	TRBJ2-2	TRBD1	-	CASSPTGIGVAGELFF	TGTGCCAGCAGCCCGACAGGGATTGGCGTCGCCGGGGAGCTGTTTTTT
TRBV2	TRBJ2-3	-	-	CASSDRTDPDTQYF	TGTGCCAGCAGTGATCGGACAGACCCAGATACGCAGTATTTT
TRBV6-6	TRBJ1-2	TRBD1	-	CASTSDRGKSYGYTF	TGTGCCAGCACCTCGGACAGGGGGAAGAGCTATGGCTACACCTTC
TRBV9	TRBJ2-1	TRBD2	-	CASSDKVGGGAGAYNEQFF	TGTGCCAGCAGCGACAAAGTTGGCGGGGGGGCCGGTGCCTACAATGAGCAGTTCTTC
TRBV28	TRBJ1-1	-	once	CASSLSAGVDTEAFF	TGTGCCAGCAGTTTATCGGCAGGGGTCGACACTGAAGCTTTCTTT
TRBV19	TRBJ1-2	-	-	CASIPTAGANYGYTF	TGTGCCAGTATCCCTACGGCAGGGGCTAACTATGGCTACACCTTC
TRBV7-9	TRBJ2-1	-	once	CASSLVGSLSGISYNEQFF	TGTGCCAGCAGCTTAGTAGGTAGTCTGTCCGGGATCTCCTACAATGAGCAGTTCTTC
TRBV5-4	TRBJ2-1	TRBD2	few	CASSPPSGGYNEQFF	TGTGCCAGCAGCCCCCCTAGCGGGGGTTACAATGAGCAGTTCTTC
TRBV10-3	TRBJ2-7	TRBD2	-	CAISESAGARPTHF	TGTGCCATCAGTGAATCAGCGGGGGCGCGCCCGACGCACTTC
TRBV18	TRBJ2-3	TRBD2	-	CASSPSGLAGGDTQYF	TGTGCCAGCTCACCATCCGGACTAGCGGGGGGTGATACGCAGTATTTT
TRBV3-1/TRBV3-2	TRBJ1-5	TRBD1	once	CASSPGTGVQPQHF	TGTGCCAGCAGCCCCGGGACAGGGGTCCAGCCCCAGCATTTT
TRBV6-2/TRBV6-3	TRBJ1-2	TRBD1	once	CASSYNGQGLVGYTF	TGTGCCAGCAGTTACAACGGACAGGGTCTGGTAGGCTACACCTTC
TRBV5-1	TRBJ2-1	TRBD1	-	CASSAGTGGYGNEQFF	TGCGCCAGCAGCGCCGGGACAGGGGGGTACGGCAATGAGCAGTTCTTC
TRBV12-3/TRBV12-4	TRBJ2-1	-	-	CASSRNEQFF	TGTGCCAGCAGTCGCAATGAGCAGTTCTTC
TRBV2	TRBJ1-1	-	-	CATTGYTEAFF	TGTGCCACCACAGGGTACACTGAAGCTTTCTTT